The 20 T cell receptor beta chains in this list originate from one sample, sequenced in a study of tumor-infiltrating lymphocytes in primary liver carcinoma. RNA was extracted from whole blood without cell sorting, alongside germline DNA. Synthesis of TCR beta cDNA was carried out from around 500 ng total RNA with a constant-region primer. Employing slightly modified ARM-PCR, three nested multiplex PCR rounds were run, and these gave rise to the TCR beta libraries. TRBV1-TRBV30 forward primers paired with a C-beta reverse primer were used in the first two PCR rounds, which ran 9 to 10 cycles each. Via MiXCR, TCRdb re-called the multiplex PCR reads, giving one row per CDR3 protein. The sample yields fewer than 400,000 distinct CDR3 sequences, 50% to 70% seen once. Material for sequencing was peripheral blood. Every receptor here comes from a middle-aged man with primary liver carcinoma and hepatitis B virus infection.

This clonotype was picked up many times. The J gene is TRBJ2-5, the V gene TRBV5-5; TRBD2 matches 7 bases. CDR3 length: 17 residues. Germline assignment: CDR1 SGHKS and CDR2 YYEKEE (reference sequence). V gave up 4 bases and J gave up 1 base; unmatched junction bases: 13. The CDR3 sequence is CASSPALEAGPQETQYF. In nucleotides, the CDR3 is TGTGCCAGCAGCCCTGCCCTGGAAGCGGGACCCCAAGAGACCCAGTACTTC.

This clonotype came up a few times. The chain couples TRBV6-1 to TRBJ1-4; 7 nucleotides align to TRBD1. The CDR3 sequence is 13 residues long. In germline, CDR1 is MNHNS, CDR2 SASEGT. V gave up 8 bases and J gave up 8 bases; unmatched junction bases: 8. CDR3 nucleotides: TGTGCCAGCGCGGGACAGCATTTCGAAAAACTGTTTTTT. Encoded protein: CASAGQHFEKLFF.

On this clonotype itself: Since a much larger clone is just one base distant, this may be a read error. The chain joins TRBV6-2 or TRBV6-3 to TRBJ1-2, with D hard to call. The CDR3 covers 16 residues. Germline V gene sequence: CDR1 MNHEY, CDR2 SVGEGT. Trimming took off 0 bases at V and 7 bases at J, with 18 bases between the two ends. The CDR3 reads CASSYSRNGPVSGYTF. The CDR3 DNA is TGTGCCAGCAGTTACTCGAGGAACGGGCCCGTGAGTGGCTACACCTTC.

Concerning this clonotype: One end of the junction is discordant with germline, which a read error may explain. The V gene is TRBV12-3 or TRBV12-4, the J gene TRBJ2-7; 9 bases are a match to TRBD1. This CDR3 has 16 amino acids. The CDR3 loop is CASSLKFRQGGQRQHF. The CDR3 DNA is TGTGCCAGCAGTTTAAAGTTTAGACAGGGGGGACAACGGCAGCACTTC.

A word on this clonotype: The junction departs from germline at one end; a sequencing error may be responsible. The V and J genes are TRBV12-3 or TRBV12-4 and TRBJ2-2, with 11 bases fitting TRBD2. The CDR3 has 16 amino acids. CDR3 in amino acids: CASSPSGRRHTGDLFF. DNA of the CDR3: TGTGCCAGCAGTCCTAGCGGGAGGCGCCACACCGGGGACCTGTTTTTT.

This clonotype occurred many times. DNA of the CDR3: TGTGCCAGCAGTGAGTCCCCCTCTGGGGCCAACGTCCTGACTTTC. It codes for CASSESPSGANVLTF. The chain has TRBV6-1 and TRBJ2-6; no firm D call. The CDR3 is made up of 15 amino acids. In germline, CDR1 is MNHNS, CDR2 SASEGT. V shed 3 bases and J shed 0 bases, with 6 bases lying between them.

With respect to this clonotype: The final CDR3 position lacks the conserved phenylalanine or tryptophan, pointing to a likely read error. The V call is TRBV11-2, the J call TRBJ2-2, with no clear D. CDR3 size: 14 residues. The V gene's germline CDR1 is SGHAT and CDR2 FQNNGV. CDR3: CTSSLVNSAWELFL. The DNA of the CDR3 is TGTACCAGCAGCTTAGTGAATTCGGCCTGGGAGCTGTTTTTA.

Concerning this clonotype itself: A far larger clone lies a single base away; this is likely a read error. The CDR3 bases are TGTGCCAGCAATTACGACTCCTACAATGAGCAGTTCTTC. Translated: CASNYDSYNEQFF. The J gene is TRBJ2-1, the V gene TRBV6-5, with D hard to call. Germline V gene lookup returns CDR1 MNHEY and CDR2 SVGAGI. CDR3 size: 13 residues.

Note on this clonotype: Because it lacks the conserved phenylalanine or tryptophan at the end, this CDR3 is likely a read error. The rearrangement links TRBV28 to TRBJ1-2; D may be TRBD1 (5 bases). The CDR3 has 13 residues. In germline, CDR1 is MDHEN, CDR2 SYDVKM. This CDR3 reads CASSYAGRGGYTY. CDR3 nucleotide sequence: TGCGCCAGCAGTTATGCGGGGCGTGGGGGCTACACCTAC.

V gene TRBV12-3 or TRBV12-4 combines with J gene TRBJ2-3, with D possibly being TRBD2 (5 bases). V lost 6 bases and J lost 5, with 12 bases in between. The CDR3 runs 13 residues. CDR3 coding DNA: TGTGCCAGCAGGCCCGGGGTCGTAGATACGCAGTATTTT. As protein: CASRPGVVDTQYF.

A note on this clonotype: Compared with germline, one end of the junction differs, possibly owing to a read error. This chain uses TRBV7-9 with TRBJ2-3; 7 nucleotides agree with TRBD1. The CDR3 totals 14 residues. Germline CDR1 is SEHNR and CDR2 is FQNEAQ (reference sequence). CDR3 protein: CASSTRQGADMQYF. In DNA form, the CDR3 reads TGTGCCAGCAGCACCCGACAGGGTGCAGATATGCAGTATTTT.

On this clonotype: It may be a read error: a sequence one base away is much more abundant. The chain carries TRBV6-6 and TRBJ2-1; a weak D match, TRBD1 (7 bases). Germline V gene sequence: CDR1 MNHNY, CDR2 SVGAGI (reference sequence). The CDR3 runs to 14 residues. The V gene lost 5 bases and the J gene lost 7 bases, with 15 bases spanning the gap. CDR3 nucleotide sequence: TGTGCCAGCAGTCGCGGGACAGTCAAAAATGAGCAGTTCTTC. As protein: CASSRGTVKNEQFF.

As concerns this clonotype: Compared with germline, one end of the junction differs, possibly owing to a read error. The CDR3 loop reads CARSAGGFYSEQFF. CDR3 in DNA: TGTGCTAGGTCAGCGGGAGGGTTTTACAGTGAGCAGTTCTTC. The chain is built from TRBV30 and TRBJ2-1; 10 bases agree with TRBD2. Germline V gene sequence: CDR1 GTSNPN, CDR2 SVGIG (reference sequence). The CDR3 sequence is 14 residues long.

This chain uses TRBV29-1 with TRBJ1-2; possible D gene TRBD1, 5 bases. The CDR3 has 13 residues. Deletions cut 8 bases from V and 4 bases from J, with 17 bases between. Germline V gives CDR1 SQVTM, CDR2 ANQGSEA. CDR3 nucleotides: TGCAGCCCCCCACAGGAGATAAGCTATGGCTACACCTTC. Its translation: CSPPQEISYGYTF.

Comment on this clonotype: One end of the junction does not line up with germline, which may come from a read error. The chain links TRBV29-1 to TRBJ2-2; D tentatively reads TRBD1 or TRBD2 (5 bases each). The CDR3 length is 11 residues. Germline assignment: CDR1 SQVTM and CDR2 ANQGSEA. CDR3 sequence (DNA): TGTAGTGTTGCAGACACCGGGGACCTGTTTTTT. It specifies CSVADTGDLFF.

On this clonotype itself: One end of the junction varies from germline; a read error may be responsible. V gene TRBV11-2 combines with J gene TRBJ1-6; 7 nucleotides agree with TRBD1. In germline, CDR1 is SGHAT, CDR2 FQNNGV. The CDR3 consists of 16 residues. The CDR3 sequence: CVSSFAAGTADSPLHF. Written as DNA, the CDR3 is TGTGTCAGCAGCTTCGCCGCCGGGACAGCGGATTCACCCCTCCACTTT.

In regard to this clonotype: Just one base apart from a much larger clone, this may be a read error. CDR3 nucleotide sequence: TGCAGCGTTGACTCCAGGGCCGGAAACACCATATATTTT. It translates to CSVDSRAGNTIYF. The J gene is TRBJ1-3, the V gene TRBV29-1, with D possibly TRBD1 on 5 matching bases. Germline CDR1 and CDR2: SQVTM and ANQGSEA. V lost 3 bases and J 4 bases, leaving 10 bases between the germline ends. CDR3 length: 13 amino acids. Full variable domain (remainder filled in from reference TRBV29-1 and TRBJ1-3): SAVISQKPSRDICQRGTSLTIQCQVDSQVTMMFWYRQQPGQSLTLIATANQGSEATYESGFVIDKFPISRPNLTFSTLTVSNMSPEDSSIYLCSVDSRAGNTIYFGEGSWLTVV.

This chain joins TRBV4-1 and TRBJ2-4, with TRBD2 matching 10 bases. Germline trimming cut 5 bases from V and 5 bases from J; bases unmatched to any gene: 9. CDR3 length equals 16 residues. Looked up from germline, CDR1 is MGHRA and CDR2 is YSYEKL. CDR3 in DNA: TGCGCCAGCAGCGGGGCTAGCGGGAGTACCCAAAACATTCAGTACTTC. Protein product: CASSGASGSTQNIQYF.

The chain couples TRBV28 to TRBJ2-5; tentatively, D is TRBD1 (7 bases). Trimming took off 4 bases at V and 5 bases at J, with 17 bases between the two ends. This CDR3 spans 15 amino acids. Germline V lookup: CDR1 MDHEN, CDR2 SYDVKM. The CDR3 DNA sequence: TGTGCCAGCAGTTGGTCCGCCAGGGGGGAGGAGACCCAGTACTTC. It translates to CASSWSARGEETQYF.

Remarks on this clonotype: At one of its ends the junction is not consistent with the germline gene, which may arise from a read error. V is TRBV6-6 and J is TRBJ1-3, with D tentatively TRBD1 (5 bases). This CDR3 spans 16 amino acids. Germline V gives CDR1 MNHNY, CDR2 SVGAGI (reference sequence). The CDR3 region is CASSYSGGGTGNTTYF. In DNA form, the CDR3 reads TGTGCCAGCAGTTACTCGGGCGGGGGTACTGGAAACACCACATATTTT.